The 16 T cell receptor beta chains below all came from one sample that was sequenced in a study of blood T cell repertoires in COVID-19. TCRdb's copy holds only in-frame clones and misses some; the assay was immunoSEQ multiplex PCR. The sample carries approximately 210,000 clones, around 80% recorded once. The specimen was PBMCs or T cells enriched from blood (not recorded which). The receptors originated from a woman in her fifties or sixties with acute COVID-19.

This clone came up a few times. V is TRBV4-1 and J is TRBJ1-1, with a tentative D call TRBD1 (5 bases). Germline V gene sequence: CDR1 MGHRA, CDR2 YSYEKL. V shed 3 bases and J shed 5 bases, with 13 bases lying between them. The CDR3 loop spans 14 amino acids. CDR3 amino acids: CASSHPRGGTEAFF. The CDR3 nucleotides are TGCGCCAGCAGCCATCCCCGGGGGGGGACTGAAGCTTTCTTT.

This sequence joins TRBV19 and TRBJ1-5, with D perhaps matching TRBD1 (6 bases). The CDR3 has 13 amino acids. Germline values: CDR1 LNHDA, CDR2 SQIVND (reference sequence). The V end was cut by 7 bases, the J end by 4 bases, with 11 bases between. CDR3 in amino acids: CASTKDRNQPQHF. The DNA for the CDR3 is TGTGCCAGTACCAAGGACAGAAATCAGCCCCAGCATTTT.

By frequency in the sample, this clone is medium-sized. V usage is TRBV18 and J usage is TRBJ1-5; D may be TRBD1 (6 bases). The V gene's germline CDR1 is KGHSH and CDR2 LQKENI. Trimming pared 2 bases from V and 6 bases from J, leaving 14 bases between. This CDR3 is built from 15 residues. The CDR3, as DNA: TGTGCCAGCTCACCAGTCCCAGGGGTCAGTCAGCCCCAGCATTTT. As protein: CASSPVPGVSQPQHF. Complete variable domain (other parts from reference TRBV18 and TRBJ1-5): NAGVMQNPRHLVRRRGQEARLRCSPMKGHSHVYWYRQLPEEGLKFMVYLQKENIIDESGMPKERFSAEFPKEGPSILRIQQVVRGDSAAYFCASSPVPGVSQPQHFGDGTRLSIL.

The rearrangement joins TRBV28 to TRBJ1-4; D gene uncertain. V lost 6 bases and J 3 bases, leaving 14 bases between the germline ends. CDR1 and CDR2 from the germline V gene are MDHEN and SYDVKM. The CDR3 consists of 15 residues. CDR3 sequence: CASSRRRESNEKLFF. In DNA form, the CDR3 reads TGTGCCAGCAGCCGCCGGAGGGAGTCTAATGAAAAACTGTTTTTT.

The chain joins TRBV30 to TRBJ1-5; 10 bases line up with TRBD1. Germline V lookup: CDR1 GTSNPN, CDR2 SVGIG (reference sequence). With 5 bases clipped from V and 3 bases from J, the junction kept 7 bases outside the gene matches. This CDR3 region has 15 residues. The CDR3 sequence: CAWDSGTGVNQPQHF. In nucleotides, the CDR3 is TGTGCCTGGGACTCCGGGACAGGGGTCAATCAGCCCCAGCATTTT. Drawing the rest from reference TRBV30 and TRBJ1-5, the complete variable domain is SQTIHQWPATLVQPVGSPLSLECTVEGTSNPNLYWYRQAAGRGLQLLFYSVGIGQISSEVPQNLSASRPQDRQFILSSKKLLLSDSGFYLCAWDSGTGVNQPQHFGDGTRLSIL.

This rearrangement joins TRBV3-1 (or the pseudogene TRBV3-2) to TRBJ2-2, with TRBD2 matching 7 bases. V was clipped by 2 bases and J by 6 bases; unmatched bases: 6. This CDR3 has 15 amino acids. Per germline, CDR1 LGHDT and CDR2 YNNKEL (reference sequence). The CDR3: CASSQRLASPGELFF. In DNA, the CDR3 is TGTGCCAGCAGCCAAAGACTAGCCTCCCCCGGGGAGCTGTTTTTT.

The chain recombines TRBV3-1 (or the pseudogene TRBV3-2) with TRBJ1-2, with 8 nucleotides matching TRBD1. The V segment lost 1 base and the J segment 4 bases; nucleotides outside the gene matches: 5. The CDR3 runs 15 residues. CDR1 LGHDT and CDR2 YNNKEL come from the germline V gene (reference sequence). The CDR3 DNA follows: TGTGCCAGCAGCCAAGGGACAGGGTGGGGCTATGGCTACACCTTC. This translates into CASSQGTGWGYGYTF.

The chain uses TRBV11-2 and TRBJ2-3; 9 bases agree with TRBD2. Germline values: CDR1 SGHAT, CDR2 FQNNGV. V lost 3 bases and J lost 0; bases outside the gene matches: 4. The CDR3 is 16 amino acids. The CDR3, as DNA: TGTGCCAGCAGCTTCGTGAGCGGGGGGAGCACAGATACGCAGTATTTT. Encoded protein: CASSFVSGGSTDTQYF.

The chain uses TRBV24-1 and TRBJ1-5; the D is unclear. CDR1 is KGHDR and CDR2 is SFDVKD in the germline V gene. The CDR3 is 12 residues long. V was shortened by 4 bases and J by 4 bases, with 4 bases between the two germline ends. CDR3 loop: CATSDPNQPQHF. Here the CDR3 DNA reads TGTGCCACCAGTGACCCTAATCAGCCCCAGCATTTT.

This chain connects TRBV6-1 to TRBJ1-3, with a tentative D call TRBD1 (5 bases). The CDR3 spans 15 residues. Germline V gene lookup returns CDR1 MNHNS and CDR2 SASEGT. The V gene lost 2 bases and the J gene lost 1 base, with 9 bases spanning the gap. DNA for the CDR3: TGTGCCAGCAGTGAATTTCCAGGGTCTGGAAACACCATATATTTT. Translation gives CASSEFPGSGNTIYF.

There are a few counts of this clone. This chain joins TRBV5-5 and TRBJ1-2; D is unclear. The CDR3 extends over 14 amino acids. Between the trimmed V and J ends, which lost 2 bases and 6 bases, there was a span of 14 bases. In germline, CDR1 is SGHKS, CDR2 YYEKEE (reference sequence). This CDR3 is CASSLDGYPDGYTF. As DNA, the CDR3 is TGTGCCAGCAGCTTAGATGGTTATCCGGATGGCTACACCTTC.

This sequence joins TRBV5-8 and TRBJ1-3; 7 bases agree with TRBD1. J lost 3 bases, V lost 3 bases, and 6 bases had no gene match. This CDR3 comprises 15 residues. CDR1 is SGHTS, CDR2 YDEGEE, per germline. The DNA of the CDR3 is TGTGCCAGCAGCTCGGGACAGTCCTTTGGAAACACCATATATTTT. Translation: CASSSGQSFGNTIYF.

This chain connects TRBV6-5 to TRBJ2-1, with a possible D match to TRBD1 (5 bases). The germline V gene encodes CDR1 MNHEY and CDR2 SVGAGI. Deletions cut 2 bases from V and 15 bases from J, with 11 bases between. The CDR3 runs 11 residues. The CDR3 DNA is TGTGCCAGCAGTTACGGACATAGCCGGTTCTTC. It encodes CASSYGHSRFF.

The gene calls are TRBV6-5 and TRBJ1-1; a possible D gene is TRBD1 (6 bases). Germline CDR1 MNHEY, CDR2 SVGAGI. The CDR3 extends over 12 amino acids. V was pared by 6 bases and J by 7 bases, with 12 bases between. This CDR3 reads CASRWEGGEAFF. DNA for the CDR3: TGTGCCAGCAGGTGGGAGGGGGGTGAAGCTTTCTTT.

The chain employs TRBV10-3 and TRBJ1-6; TRBD1 matches 7 bases. V shed 6 bases, J shed 0 bases, and the junction held 14 bases outside the gene matches. The CDR3 length is 19 residues. The germline V gene encodes CDR1 ENHRY and CDR2 SYGVKD. CDR3 in DNA: TGTGCCATCAGCCGGGGGACAGCCGGTGGTAGCTCCTATAATTCACCCCTCCACTTT. This codes for CAISRGTAGGSSYNSPLHF.

The chain recombines TRBV5-4 with TRBJ1-1; TRBD1 matches 8 bases. The junction had 3 bases not matched to a gene; V was cut back by 1 base and J by 1 base. CDR1 and CDR2 from the germline V gene are SGHNT and YYREEE (reference sequence). CDR3 length: 15 amino acids. CDR3 region: CASSLRQGWNTEAFF. The DNA for the CDR3 is TGTGCCAGCAGCTTGAGACAGGGGTGGAACACTGAAGCTTTCTTT. The entire variable domain, with the rest obtained from reference TRBV5-4 and TRBJ1-1, is as follows: ETGVTQSPTHLIKTRGQQVTLRCSSQSGHNTVSWYQQALGQGPQFIFQYYREEENGRGNFPPRFSGLQFPNYSSELNVNALELDDSALYLCASSLRQGWNTEAFFGQGTRLTVV.